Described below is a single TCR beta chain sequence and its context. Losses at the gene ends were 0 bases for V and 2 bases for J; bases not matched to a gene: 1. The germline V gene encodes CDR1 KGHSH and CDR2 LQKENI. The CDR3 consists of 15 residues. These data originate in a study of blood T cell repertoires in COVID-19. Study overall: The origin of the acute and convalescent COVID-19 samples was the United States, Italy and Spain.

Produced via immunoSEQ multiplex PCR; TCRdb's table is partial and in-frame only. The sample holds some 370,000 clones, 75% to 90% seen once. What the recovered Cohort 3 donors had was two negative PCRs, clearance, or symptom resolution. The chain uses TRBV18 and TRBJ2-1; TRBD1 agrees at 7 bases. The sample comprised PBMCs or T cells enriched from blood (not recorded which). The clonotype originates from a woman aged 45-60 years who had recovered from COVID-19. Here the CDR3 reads CASSPPGGTYNEQFF. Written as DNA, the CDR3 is TGTGCCAGCTCACCACCAGGGGGCACCTACAATGAGCAGTTCTTC.